Sequencing of this T cell receptor (beta chain) was carried out in a study of OX40 agonist ivuxolimab in advanced cancers. Study information: Patients got intravenous ivuxolimab at 0.01 to 10 mg/kg every 2 weeks. There were three patients with partial responses, one having hepatocellular carcinoma and two cutaneous melanoma. Study-wide points: Expanded clones belonging to CD8+ T cells outnumbered, on average, those of CD4+.

Here immunoSEQ multiplex PCR was the method, and the copy in TCRdb shows in-frame clones only, minus some. The table includes roughly 62,000 clones, roughly 84% detected once. Germline CDR1 and CDR2: SNHLY and FYNNEI. This CDR3 is 15 amino acids long. Trimming removed 6 bases from V and 7 bases from J, with 19 bases in between. This clone has ten or more counts. As yet, its antigen is unknown. This specimen consisted of CD4+ or CD8+ T cells sorted from blood, obtained in a trial of the OX40 agonist ivuxolimab. The genes are TRBV2 and TRBJ1-5, with a weak D call TRBD1 (6 bases). This receptor was identified in an adult with an advanced solid tumor such as melanoma, head and neck, liver or kidney cancer. DNA of the CDR3: TGTGCCAGCAGCTGGGGGCAGGGAGACACCCAGCCCCAGCATTTT. Translation gives CASSWGQGDTQPQHF.